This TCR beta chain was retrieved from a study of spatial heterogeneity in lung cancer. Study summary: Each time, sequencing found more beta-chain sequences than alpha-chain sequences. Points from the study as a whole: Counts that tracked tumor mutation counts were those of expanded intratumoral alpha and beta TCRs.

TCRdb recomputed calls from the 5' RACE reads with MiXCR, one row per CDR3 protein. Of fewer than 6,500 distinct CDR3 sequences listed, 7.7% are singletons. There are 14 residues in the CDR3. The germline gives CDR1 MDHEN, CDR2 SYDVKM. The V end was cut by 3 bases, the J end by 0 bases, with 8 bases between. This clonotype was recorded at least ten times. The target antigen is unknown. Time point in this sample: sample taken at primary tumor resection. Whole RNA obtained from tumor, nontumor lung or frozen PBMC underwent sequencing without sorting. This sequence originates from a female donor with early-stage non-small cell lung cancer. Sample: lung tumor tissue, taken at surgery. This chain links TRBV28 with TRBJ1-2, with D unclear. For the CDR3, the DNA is TGTGCCAGCAGTTTTGGGCCCGCTAACTATGGCTACACCTTC. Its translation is CASSFGPANYGYTF.